This T cell receptor (beta chain) was sequenced in a study of cytomegalovirus exposure and HLA in healthy donors. This clone was detected only a few times. Primers for the PCR totalled 60 Vbeta and 13 Jbeta. Profiled with immunoSEQ multiplex PCR; TCRdb holds only in-frame clones, not every one. The repertoire consists of approximately 220,000 clones, with 75% to 80% occurring once and the leading ten covering roughly 1.9%. Sequencing used PBMCs. The receptor was isolated from a male donor in good health and CMV-seronegative.

In DNA, the CDR3 is TGCGCCAGCAGCCCCAGCGCGGAGAACACTGAAGCTTTCTTT. Translation gives CASSPSAENTEAFF. The chain is built from TRBV5-1 and TRBJ1-1; D uncertain. The CDR3 totals 14 residues. Trimming cost V 4 bases and J 1 base, with 11 bases left between them. Germline V CDR1 and CDR2: SGHRS, YFSETQ. Filled out from reference TRBV5-1 and TRBJ1-1, the complete variable domain reads KAGVTQTPRYLIKTRGQQVTLSCSPISGHRSVSWYQQTPGQGLQFLFEYFSETQRNKGNFPGRFSGRQFSNSRSEMNVSTLELGDSALYLCASSPSAENTEAFFGQGTRLTVV.